The source of this TCR beta chain is a study of cytomegalovirus exposure and HLA in healthy donors. Background on the study: The early release's HLA-typed donors yielded roughly 85 million unique TCRs.

The PCR had 60 Vbeta and 13 Jbeta primers. Profiled with immunoSEQ multiplex PCR; TCRdb holds only in-frame clones, not every one. This table holds roughly 100,000 clones, about 79% found once. V was trimmed by 4 bases and J by 0 bases, leaving 6 bases between them. The CDR3 loop spans 13 amino acids. CDR1 LNHNV and CDR2 YYDKDF come from the germline V gene (reference sequence). This sequence originates from a male donor in good health and CMV-seropositive. The chain joins TRBV15 to TRBJ2-5, with D uncertain. The sample comprised PBMCs. The CDR3 loop is CATSMRYQETQYF. CDR3 bases: TGTGCCACCAGCATGAGGTACCAAGAGACCCAGTACTTC.